The T cell receptor beta chain under discussion was sequenced for a study of early T cells in non-severe SARS-CoV-2 infection. Study at large: Sequenced bulk RNA came from whole blood that was unsorted, and chains were unpaired.

Germline V gene data show CDR1 as SGHTA and CDR2 as FQGNSA. There are 17 residues in the CDR3. V dropped 4 bases and J dropped 6 bases, with 19 bases sitting between them. This clonotype appeared many times. The antigen is unknown. Study-wide results and limits: VDJdb matches were skewed toward anti-spike CD8 T cell responses.

Unique molecular identifier tags were affixed to discrete cDNA molecules. TCRdb passed the 5' RACE reads through MiXCR, listing each CDR3 protein once. The data contain about 33,000 distinct CDR3 sequences, roughly 5% of them singletons. The sequence derives from an adult who was a healthcare worker with PCR-confirmed SARS-CoV-2 infection or an uninfected control (not recorded which). This chain uses TRBV7-2 with TRBJ1-6, with a possible D match to TRBD1 (5 bases). The specimen was whole blood. The CDR3 reads CASSSRAGSGGNSPLHF. DNA for the CDR3: TGTGCCAGCAGCTCCCGGGCGGGGAGCGGGGGTAATTCACCCCTCCACTTT.